The 32 T cell receptor beta chains below all came from one sample that was sequenced in a study of shared clonotypes between healthy human individuals. The assay was immunoSEQ multiplex PCR, and TCRdb's table has in-frame clones only and misses some. The profile shows over a million clones, approximately 97% of them singletons. The sample consisted of naive CD4+ T cells sorted from blood. Subset indicated: CD45RA+ positively selected. The receptor source for this set is a man aged 25 to 40 in good health.

This clone was observed once. The V and J genes are TRBV9 and TRBJ2-1; possibly TRBD2 for D (5 bases). With 0 bases removed from V and 8 bases from J, the gap between germline ends came to 12 bases. The CDR3 length is 14 residues. Per the germline V gene, CDR1 is SGDLS and CDR2 is YYNGEE. The CDR3 region has the DNA TGTGCCAGCAGCGTAGATCTAGCAGGCTATGAGCAGTTCTTC. Amino acids: CASSVDLAGYEQFF.

The chain uses TRBV4-2 and TRBJ1-2; 7 bases line up with TRBD1. This CDR3 is built from 15 residues. Germline V gives CDR1 LGHNA, CDR2 YNFKEQ. V lost 4 bases to trimming and J lost 6 bases; unmatched junction nucleotides: 11. DNA of the CDR3: TGTGCCAGCAGCCCCATGACAGGGAGAGAAGATGGCTACACCTTC. Translated: CASSPMTGREDGYTF.

This rearrangement joins TRBV13 to TRBJ1-2; D gene unclear. CDR3 length: 11 amino acids. Trimming cost V 3 bases and J 6 bases, with 5 bases left between them. CDR1 is PRHDT, CDR2 FYEKMQ, per germline (reference sequence). The CDR3: CASSLRNGYTF. In DNA form, the CDR3 reads TGTGCCAGCAGCTTGAGGAATGGCTACACCTTC.

This CDR3 reads CASSYYRATGELFF. Here the CDR3 DNA reads TGTGCCAGCAGTTACTATCGGGCAACCGGGGAGCTGTTTTTT. The chain has TRBV6-5 and TRBJ2-2; D gene uncertain. Trimming removed 1 base at V and 5 bases at J, with 8 bases between. Germline V gene lookup returns CDR1 MNHEY and CDR2 SVGAGI. The CDR3 spans 14 residues.

This clone was detected once. This chain joins TRBV29-1 and TRBJ1-4; D unclear. Germline CDR1 reads SQVTM; CDR2 reads ANQGSEA. The CDR3 runs 13 residues. V gave up 7 bases and J gave up 6 bases, with 15 bases separating them. CDR3 in amino acids: CSAYGRRDEKLFF. CDR3 in DNA: TGCAGCGCCTACGGCAGGAGGGATGAAAAACTGTTTTTT.

J is TRBJ2-7 and V is TRBV6-1, with 8 bases matching TRBD1. CDR1 is MNHNS, CDR2 SASEGT, per germline. The CDR3 consists of 14 residues. Trimming removed 6 bases from V and 3 bases from J; junction bases left unmatched: 7. CDR3 loop: CASRIGQGVYEQYF. CDR3 nucleotide sequence: TGTGCCAGCAGAATCGGACAGGGAGTCTACGAGCAGTACTTC.

V and J are TRBV28 and TRBJ2-7; 10 bases fit TRBD1. CDR3 size: 15 residues. The germline V gene has CDR1 MDHEN and CDR2 SYDVKM. Losses at the gene ends were 6 bases for V and 4 bases for J; bases not matched to a gene: 9. CDR3 coding DNA: TGTGCCAGCAGGGGACCGGGACAGGGGTTATACGAGCAGTACTTC. Its protein product is CASRGPGQGLYEQYF.

The rearrangement joins TRBV27 to TRBJ1-1; weak D call: TRBD1 (5 bases). The CDR3 is made up of 15 amino acids. Trimming took 7 bases from V and 0 from J, leaving 15 bases between them. Germline V gene lookup returns CDR1 MNHEY and CDR2 SMNVEV (reference sequence). The CDR3 sequence is CASKLPGTVNTEAFF. Here the CDR3 DNA reads TGTGCCAGCAAACTCCCCGGGACGGTGAACACTGAAGCTTTCTTT.

This chain connects TRBV5-1 to TRBJ2-7, with no clear D. Trimming cost V 3 bases and J 6 bases, with 19 bases left between them. CDR3 length: 15 residues. Looked up from germline, CDR1 is SGHRS and CDR2 is YFSETQ. The DNA for the CDR3 is TGCGCCAGCAGCTCCTACCAGCTCGTCGGAGCCGAGCAGTACTTC. It translates to CASSSYQLVGAEQYF.

This clone was detected only once. The genes are TRBV7-9 and TRBJ2-3, with D maybe TRBD1 (6 bases). The length of the CDR3 is 14 residues. Germline-derived CDR1 and CDR2 are SEHNR and FQNEAQ (reference sequence). Deletions cut 5 bases from V and 1 base from J, with 10 bases between. The CDR3 protein is CASSLQGRTDTQYF. Written as DNA, the CDR3 is TGTGCCAGCAGCCTACAGGGCCGCACAGATACGCAGTATTTT.

The chain is built from TRBV5-1 and TRBJ2-7; 11 bases map to TRBD2. The germline V gene encodes CDR1 SGHRS and CDR2 YFSETQ. Trimming at V came to 2 bases and at J to 1 base, leaving 11 bases not matched to a gene. CDR3 length equals 18 residues. CDR3 sequence reads: CASSFVPLAGGKSYEQYF. CDR3 nucleotides: TGCGCCAGCAGCTTCGTCCCCTTAGCGGGAGGGAAATCCTACGAGCAGTACTTC.

The chain uses TRBV28 and TRBJ2-1, with 11 nucleotides matching TRBD2. The length of the CDR3 is 16 residues. Trimming cost V 8 bases and J 7 bases; bases outside gene matches: 13. Germline lookup yields CDR1 MDHEN and CDR2 SYDVKM. CDR3 residues: CASDPSGRPLKNEQFF. DNA for the CDR3: TGTGCCAGCGATCCTAGCGGGAGGCCCTTAAAGAATGAGCAGTTCTTC.

This chain uses TRBV10-3 with TRBJ2-7; 7 bases line up with TRBD1. Germline assignment: CDR1 ENHRY and CDR2 SYGVKD. The CDR3 contains 13 residues. The V segment lost 5 bases and the J segment 11 bases; nucleotides outside the gene matches: 12. Here the CDR3 DNA reads TGTGCCATCAGTCAATATCGGGACAGATGGGAGTACTTC. It specifies CAISQYRDRWEYF.

The rearrangement links TRBV7-2 to TRBJ2-7, with 7 bases that match TRBD2. V lost 4 bases and J lost 5; bases outside the gene matches: 5. The CDR3 runs to 13 residues. Germline V gene lookup returns CDR1 SGHTA and CDR2 FQGNSA. The CDR3 bases are TGTGCCAGCAGCTCAGGACTAGTCCACGAGCAGTACTTC. Translating gives CASSSGLVHEQYF. The variable domain in full, completed from reference TRBV7-2 and TRBJ2-7, reads GAGVSQSPSNKVTEKGKDVELRCDPISGHTALYWYRQSLGQGLEFLIYFQGNSAPDKSGLPSDRFSAERTGGSVSTLTIQRTQQEDSAVYLCASSSGLVHEQYFGPGTRLTVT.

This chain uses TRBV5-6 with TRBJ2-1; TRBD2 is a possible D gene (6 bases). V gave up 4 bases and J gave up 9 bases, with 20 bases separating them. CDR3 length: 15 amino acids. Per germline, CDR1 SGHDT and CDR2 YYEEEE. CDR3 nucleotide sequence: TGTGCCAGCAGCCCCATTTTGGGGGGTAAGGCTGAGCAGTTCTTC. Amino acids: CASSPILGGKAEQFF.

The chain combines TRBV6-1 with TRBJ1-5; D possibly corresponds to TRBD1 (5 bases). This CDR3 comprises 14 residues. V dropped 0 bases and J dropped 4 bases, with 7 bases sitting between them. The V gene's germline CDR1 is MNHNS and CDR2 SASEGT. This CDR3 reads CASSEAWGNQPQHF. CDR3 bases: TGTGCCAGCAGTGAAGCGTGGGGGAATCAGCCCCAGCATTTT.

The CDR3 is CASSFHDTEAFF. CDR3 sequence (DNA): TGTGCCAGCAGCTTCCATGATACTGAAGCTTTCTTT. J is TRBJ1-1 and V is TRBV11-2, with D hard to call. Germline V lookup: CDR1 SGHAT, CDR2 FQNNGV. This CDR3 comprises 12 residues. The V gene lost 3 bases and the J gene lost 5 bases, with 7 bases spanning the gap.

The rearrangement uses TRBV5-1 and TRBJ1-4; TRBD1 aligns across 9 bases. The CDR3 extends over 15 amino acids. Germline V lookup: CDR1 SGHRS, CDR2 YFSETQ. Trimming cost V 4 bases and J 8 bases; bases outside gene matches: 9. DNA of the CDR3: TGCGCCAGCAGCCAAACAACAGGGGGCGGCGAAAAACTGTTTTTT. Protein sequence: CASSQTTGGGEKLFF.

V usage is TRBV2 and J usage is TRBJ2-2; TRBD1 might be the D (6 bases). V lost 4 bases and J 6 bases, leaving 18 bases between the germline ends. This CDR3 contains 16 residues. The V gene's germline CDR1 is SNHLY and CDR2 FYNNEI. Here the CDR3 reads CASSVTGSLLAGELFF. The CDR3 DNA follows: TGTGCCAGCAGTGTCACAGGGTCCCTCCTTGCCGGGGAGCTGTTTTTT.

J is TRBJ2-1 and V is TRBV9; 7 bases line up with TRBD1. The CDR3 runs 14 residues. Germline V CDR1 and CDR2: SGDLS, YYNGEE. The trim removed 1 base at V and 8 bases at J, leaving 6 bases unmatched. In DNA form, the CDR3 reads TGTGCCAGCAGCGTATGGGACAGCCCCTATGAGCAGTTCTTC. Encoded protein: CASSVWDSPYEQFF.

This sequence joins TRBV6-5 and TRBJ2-5, with D unclear. The V and J ends lost 9 bases and 1 base respectively, with 9 bases between them. The CDR3 runs 12 residues. Germline V CDR1 and CDR2: MNHEY, SVGAGI. CDR3 amino acids: CASGWTQETQYF. In DNA, the CDR3 is TGTGCCAGTGGGTGGACCCAAGAGACCCAGTACTTC.

The chain is built from TRBV7-2 and TRBJ2-1; 10 bases are shared with TRBD2. J gave up 7 bases and V 5 bases, and 8 bases lay outside the gene matches. This CDR3 region has 15 residues. The V gene's germline CDR1 is SGHTA and CDR2 FQGNSA. The CDR3, as DNA: TGTGCCAGCAGCCCCTTAGCGGGAGGAGGTAATGAGCAGTTCTTC. Protein: CASSPLAGGGNEQFF.

This clone appeared a single time. CDR3 loop: CASSLPGTGGVSTEAFF. Written as DNA, the CDR3 is TGTGCCAGCAGCTTACCCGGGACAGGGGGTGTTAGCACTGAAGCTTTCTTT. This chain connects TRBV7-2 to TRBJ1-1; TRBD1 matches at 11 bases. J gave up 4 bases and V 2 bases, and 9 bases lay outside the gene matches. The length of the CDR3 is 17 residues. Germline values: CDR1 SGHTA, CDR2 FQGNSA. The variable domain in full, with the rest retrieved from reference TRBV7-2 and TRBJ1-1, is GAGVSQSPSNKVTEKGKDVELRCDPISGHTALYWYRQSLGQGLEFLIYFQGNSAPDKSGLPSDRFSAERTGGSVSTLTIQRTQQEDSAVYLCASSLPGTGGVSTEAFFGQGTRLTVV.

This clone appeared once. CDR3 sequence reads: CATSRSDISISGDTDTQYF. The CDR3 DNA sequence: TGTGCCACCAGCAGAAGTGACATAAGTATTAGCGGAGACACAGATACGCAGTATTTT. The rearrangement joins TRBV15 to TRBJ2-3, with D tentatively TRBD2 (6 bases). There are 19 residues in the CDR3. Per germline, CDR1 LNHNV and CDR2 YYDKDF (reference sequence). V was trimmed by 2 bases and J by 2 bases, leaving 23 bases between them.

This clone was counted a single time. V gene TRBV9 combines with J gene TRBJ2-1, with D tentatively TRBD2 (7 bases). The length of the CDR3 is 17 residues. Germline CDR1 is SGDLS and CDR2 is YYNGEE. V was trimmed by 4 bases and J by 5 bases, leaving 22 bases between them. The CDR3 DNA sequence: TGTGCCAGCAGCACACTCCCCCAGGGGCTAGCGGACAATGAGCAGTTCTTC. The encoded protein is CASSTLPQGLADNEQFF.

The chain links TRBV5-6 to TRBJ2-1; TRBD2 is a possible D gene (5 bases). The CDR3 is 16 residues long. The germline gives CDR1 SGHDT, CDR2 YYEEEE. V lost 2 bases and J 7 bases, leaving 19 bases between the germline ends. The chain's CDR3 is CASSFSALWERNEQFF. The CDR3 DNA sequence: TGTGCCAGCAGCTTCTCGGCTCTCTGGGAGCGGAATGAGCAGTTCTTC. Using reference TRBV5-6 and TRBJ2-1 for the parts outside the CDR3, the full variable domain is DAGVTQSPTHLIKTRGQQVTLRCSPKSGHDTVSWYQQALGQGPQFIFQYYEEEERQRGNFPDRFSGHQFPNYSSELNVNALLLGDSALYLCASSFSALWERNEQFFGPGTRLTVL.

CDR3 amino acids: CAISVVAGAYEQYF. The CDR3 nucleotides read TGTGCCATCAGTGTTGTAGCGGGGGCTTACGAGCAGTACTTC. The chain links TRBV10-3 to TRBJ2-7; 9 bases are a match to TRBD2. Germline CDR1 and CDR2: ENHRY and SYGVKD. There are 14 residues in the CDR3. Trimming took 4 bases from V and 4 from J; bases not matched to a gene: 5.

The rearrangement links TRBV28 to TRBJ1-2; D is unresolved. V was shortened by 5 bases and J by 4 bases, with 14 bases between the two germline ends. CDR3 size: 14 residues. Germline V gives CDR1 MDHEN, CDR2 SYDVKM. The CDR3 protein is CASSEPGRFYGYTF. The DNA of the CDR3 is TGTGCCAGCAGTGAACCCGGACGGTTCTATGGCTACACCTTC.

V is TRBV6-1 and J is TRBJ2-7, with 8 bases identical to TRBD2. The length of the CDR3 is 14 residues. In germline, CDR1 is MNHNS, CDR2 SASEGT. V was pared by 6 bases and J by 5 bases, with 9 bases of the junction left unmatched. CDR3 DNA sequence: TGTGCCAGCAGAGTCGGGCTAGCGGGCCACGAGCAGTACTTC. Translation: CASRVGLAGHEQYF.

The chain links TRBV5-1 to TRBJ2-2; D unresolved. This CDR3 comprises 17 residues. V lost 0 bases, J lost 3 bases, and 15 bases lay in between. The germline CDR1 and CDR2 sequences are SGHRS and YFSETQ. The DNA for the CDR3 is TGCGCCAGCAGCTTGGCCATCGCGGTTGGATACACCGGGGAGCTGTTTTTT. This translates into CASSLAIAVGYTGELFF.

A remark on this clone: The sample has other DNA sequences that encode this CDR3 too. The chain has TRBV15 and TRBJ2-5; D is unresolved. Trimming took 3 bases from V and 2 from J, leaving 7 bases between them. The CDR3 totals 13 residues. Germline loops: CDR1 LNHNV, CDR2 YYDKDF (reference sequence). This chain's CDR3 is CATSRGYQETQYF. Here the CDR3 DNA reads TGTGCCACCAGCAGGGGCTATCAAGAGACCCAGTACTTC.

The chain employs TRBV4-1 and TRBJ2-2, with 7 bases identical to TRBD2. Trimming removed 0 bases from V and 6 bases from J; junction bases left unmatched: 7. CDR3 length equals 16 residues. CDR1 and CDR2 (germline): MGHRA, YSYEKL. DNA of the CDR3: TGCGCCAGCAGCCAAGATGGGACTACAGTCGCCGGGGAGCTGTTTTTT. Translated, it gives CASSQDGTTVAGELFF.